A selection of T cell receptor beta chains follows, all from one sample in a study of T-cell memory formation after mild COVID-19. TCRdb reanalysed the 5' RACE reads using MiXCR and keeps one entry per CDR3 protein. The table includes roughly 200,000 distinct CDR3 sequences, 16% detected once. The sequenced material came from PBMCs or a T cell subset sorted from them (not recorded which). These receptors all stem from an adult woman who had mild COVID-19 (a few samples of this study predate the infection). Cell type and time point are not known. CDR3s include the opening cysteine and the closing phenylalanine or tryptophan. Fields, in order: J gene, D gene, V gene, CDR3 length, clone size, CDR3 DNA, CDR3 protein. A D gene is named only where the DNA matches it firmly. Part of the rows lack a size; the others show once, few, many or a class for expanded clones.

J gene: TRBJ2-5; D gene: TRBD1; V gene: TRBV27; CDR3 length: 14; clone size: NA; CDR3 DNA: TGTGCCAGCAGCCTGACAGGGCGGTTCGGGGCCCAGTACTTC; CDR3 protein: CASSLTGRFGAQYF
J gene: TRBJ2-5; D gene: NA; V gene: TRBV4-2; CDR3 length: 14; clone size: few; CDR3 DNA: TGTGCCAGCAGCCAAGGCTCCGGCCAAGAGACCCAGTACTTC; CDR3 protein: CASSQGSGQETQYF
J gene: TRBJ1-5; D gene: NA; V gene: TRBV7-9; CDR3 length: 14; clone size: NA; CDR3 DNA: TGTGCCAGCAGCCCAGGTGAGGGGCTTCAGCCCCAGCATTTT; CDR3 protein: CASSPGEGLQPQHF
J gene: TRBJ1-6; D gene: NA; V gene: TRBV6-5; CDR3 length: 15; clone size: few; CDR3 DNA: TGTGCCAGCAGTTTCACCAGATTAACAAATTCACCCCTCCACTTT; CDR3 protein: CASSFTRLTNSPLHF
J gene: TRBJ2-5; D gene: TRBD2; V gene: TRBV5-1; CDR3 length: 13; clone size: many; CDR3 DNA: TGCGCCAGCAGCCCGGGGGGCCAAGAGACCCAGTACTTC; CDR3 protein: CASSPGGQETQYF
J gene: TRBJ1-2; D gene: NA; V gene: TRBV7-6; CDR3 length: 16; clone size: NA; CDR3 DNA: TGTGCCAGCAGCTCGGGGAAAGAGGGTCGGAGCTATGGCTACACCTTC; CDR3 protein: CASSSGKEGRSYGYTF
J gene: TRBJ1-1; D gene: NA; V gene: TRBV5-1; CDR3 length: 13; clone size: NA; CDR3 DNA: TGCGCCAGCAGCTTGGATTGGGGGGCTGAAGCTTTCTTT; CDR3 protein: CASSLDWGAEAFF
J gene: TRBJ1-6; D gene: NA; V gene: TRBV20-1; CDR3 length: 17; clone size: NA; CDR3 DNA: TGCAGTGCTAGAGATAGCCGGGCGCAACCTGGAAATTCACCCCTCCACTTT; CDR3 protein: CSARDSRAQPGNSPLHF
J gene: TRBJ1-1; D gene: NA; V gene: TRBV20-1; CDR3 length: 14; clone size: few; CDR3 DNA: TGCAGTGCTAGGGGGACATTGAAAAACACTGAAGCTTTCTTT; CDR3 protein: CSARGTLKNTEAFF
J gene: TRBJ2-7; D gene: NA; V gene: TRBV7-2; CDR3 length: 14; clone size: NA; CDR3 DNA: TGTGCCAGCAGCTTATCCAGGGGCTCCTACGAGCAGTACTTC; CDR3 protein: CASSLSRGSYEQYF
J gene: TRBJ2-7; D gene: NA; V gene: TRBV7-9; CDR3 length: 13; clone size: NA; CDR3 DNA: TGTGCCAGCAGCCTAGAGGGCCCCTACGAGCAGTACTTC; CDR3 protein: CASSLEGPYEQYF
J gene: TRBJ2-6; D gene: NA; V gene: TRBV5-1; CDR3 length: 16; clone size: NA; CDR3 DNA: TGCGCCAGCAGCTTGATCAGCAACTCTGGGGCCAACGTCCTGACTTTC; CDR3 protein: CASSLISNSGANVLTF
J gene: TRBJ2-1; D gene: TRBD1; V gene: TRBV14; CDR3 length: 14; clone size: once; CDR3 DNA: TGTGCCAGCAGCCCTAGAAAACAGGGGATTGAGCAGTTCTTC; CDR3 protein: CASSPRKQGIEQFF
J gene: TRBJ2-3; D gene: NA; V gene: TRBV4-1; CDR3 length: 15; clone size: once; CDR3 DNA: TGCGCCAGCGCCACAACCTGGGTGTACACAGATACGCAGTATTTT; CDR3 protein: CASATTWVYTDTQYF
J gene: TRBJ1-2; D gene: TRBD1; V gene: TRBV12-3/TRBV12-4; CDR3 length: 13; clone size: few; CDR3 DNA: TGTGCCAGCAGTACAGGGGGTTCTTATGGCTACACCTTC; CDR3 protein: CASSTGGSYGYTF
J gene: TRBJ2-2; D gene: NA; V gene: TRBV20-1; CDR3 length: 16; clone size: NA; CDR3 DNA: TGCAGTGCTAGAGATTATGCGGGCGTGAGGACCGGGGAGCTGTTTTTT; CDR3 protein: CSARDYAGVRTGELFF
J gene: TRBJ2-4; D gene: TRBD1; V gene: TRBV5-1; CDR3 length: 17; clone size: many; CDR3 DNA: TGCGCCAGCAGCTTGGCCTTACAGGGGGGTGCCAAAAACATTCAGTACTTC; CDR3 protein: CASSLALQGGAKNIQYF
J gene: TRBJ2-5; D gene: TRBD2; V gene: TRBV7-6; CDR3 length: 16; clone size: NA; CDR3 DNA: TGTGCCAGCAGCTTAGTGGCTAGCGGGGTAAAAGAGACCCAGTACTTC; CDR3 protein: CASSLVASGVKETQYF
J gene: TRBJ2-3; D gene: TRBD2; V gene: TRBV5-4; CDR3 length: 15; clone size: few; CDR3 DNA: TGTGCCAGCAGCCACGCGGGAGGTTCTACAGATACGCAGTATTTT; CDR3 protein: CASSHAGGSTDTQYF
J gene: TRBJ2-1; D gene: TRBD2; V gene: TRBV12-3/TRBV12-4; CDR3 length: 15; clone size: many; CDR3 DNA: TGTGCCAGCAGTTCGGCGGGAGAGCAGCACAATGAGCAGTTCTTC; CDR3 protein: CASSSAGEQHNEQFF
J gene: TRBJ2-7; D gene: NA; V gene: TRBV7-9; CDR3 length: 14; clone size: few; CDR3 DNA: TGTGCCAGCAGCTTAGCGGGGGGCCAGAGGGAGCAGTACTTC; CDR3 protein: CASSLAGGQREQYF
J gene: TRBJ2-3; D gene: TRBD2; V gene: TRBV7-3; CDR3 length: 14; clone size: few; CDR3 DNA: TGTGCCAGCAGCTTACGAGCTAGCGGAAATACGCAGTATTTT; CDR3 protein: CASSLRASGNTQYF
J gene: TRBJ2-7; D gene: TRBD2; V gene: TRBV5-1; CDR3 length: 15; clone size: few; CDR3 DNA: TGCGCCAGCACCACAGGGACTAGCGGGAGCTACGAGCAGTACTTC; CDR3 protein: CASTTGTSGSYEQYF
J gene: TRBJ1-2; D gene: NA; V gene: TRBV25-1; CDR3 length: 14; clone size: NA; CDR3 DNA: TGTGCCAGCAGTGAATTCCGGCAGGGCTATGGCTACACCTTC; CDR3 protein: CASSEFRQGYGYTF
J gene: TRBJ2-3; D gene: NA; V gene: TRBV6-2/TRBV6-3; CDR3 length: 13; clone size: NA; CDR3 DNA: TGTGCCAGCAGGACTATGGGTGCAGATACGCAGTATTTT; CDR3 protein: CASRTMGADTQYF
J gene: TRBJ1-2; D gene: TRBD1; V gene: TRBV5-1; CDR3 length: 15; clone size: few; CDR3 DNA: TGCGCCAGCAGCTTCGGACAGGGCGTTTCCTATGGCTACACCTTC; CDR3 protein: CASSFGQGVSYGYTF
J gene: TRBJ2-7; D gene: TRBD2; V gene: TRBV6-2/TRBV6-3; CDR3 length: 16; clone size: many; CDR3 DNA: TGTGCCAGCAGCTTACCTAGCGGGAGTGCCTCCTACGAGCAGTACTTC; CDR3 protein: CASSLPSGSASYEQYF
J gene: TRBJ2-6; D gene: NA; V gene: TRBV12-3/TRBV12-4; CDR3 length: 17; clone size: few; CDR3 DNA: TGTGCCAGCAGTTTAGCGCAGGGTGGGGCTGGGGCCAACGTCCTGACTTTC; CDR3 protein: CASSLAQGGAGANVLTF
J gene: TRBJ1-2; D gene: TRBD1; V gene: TRBV28; CDR3 length: 18; clone size: NA; CDR3 DNA: TGTGCCAGCACCCACACCGTCGGGACAGGGAAGGCGAGCGATGGCTACACCTTC; CDR3 protein: CASTHTVGTGKASDGYTF
J gene: TRBJ2-7; D gene: NA; V gene: TRBV12-3/TRBV12-4; CDR3 length: 14; clone size: NA; CDR3 DNA: TGTGCCAGCAGTTTGGATCGGGGGCTCTACGAGCAGTACTTC; CDR3 protein: CASSLDRGLYEQYF
J gene: TRBJ2-2; D gene: TRBD2; V gene: TRBV12-3/TRBV12-4; CDR3 length: 15; clone size: NA; CDR3 DNA: TGTGCCAGCAGTTTAGAGGCGGGAGGCACCGGGGAGCTGTTTTTT; CDR3 protein: CASSLEAGGTGELFF
J gene: TRBJ1-5; D gene: NA; V gene: TRBV9; CDR3 length: 15; clone size: few; CDR3 DNA: TGTGCCAGCAGCGTAGAGGGGTATAGCAATCAGCCCCAGCATTTT; CDR3 protein: CASSVEGYSNQPQHF
J gene: TRBJ1-4; D gene: NA; V gene: TRBV11-2; CDR3 length: 14; clone size: NA; CDR3 DNA: TGTGCCAGCAGGTCCGCCGGGACAACTGCAAAACTGTTTTTT; CDR3 protein: CASRSAGTTAKLFF